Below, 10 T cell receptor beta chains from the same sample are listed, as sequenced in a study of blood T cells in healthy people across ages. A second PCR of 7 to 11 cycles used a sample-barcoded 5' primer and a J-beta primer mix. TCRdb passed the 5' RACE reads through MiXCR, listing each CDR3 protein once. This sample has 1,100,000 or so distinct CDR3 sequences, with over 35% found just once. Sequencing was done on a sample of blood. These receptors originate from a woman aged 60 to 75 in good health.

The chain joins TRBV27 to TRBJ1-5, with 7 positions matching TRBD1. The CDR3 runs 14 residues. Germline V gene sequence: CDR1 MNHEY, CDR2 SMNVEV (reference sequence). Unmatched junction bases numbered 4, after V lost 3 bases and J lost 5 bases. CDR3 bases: TGTGCCAGCAGTTTGACAGGGAGGCATCAGCCCCAGCATTTT. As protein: CASSLTGRHQPQHF.

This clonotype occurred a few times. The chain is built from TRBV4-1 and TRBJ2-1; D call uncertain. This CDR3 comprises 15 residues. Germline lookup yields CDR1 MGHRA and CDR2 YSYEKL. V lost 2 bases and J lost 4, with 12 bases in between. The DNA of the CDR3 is TGCGCCAGCAGCCAATTTAGCCTAAAGTACAATGAGCAGTTCTTC. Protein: CASSQFSLKYNEQFF.

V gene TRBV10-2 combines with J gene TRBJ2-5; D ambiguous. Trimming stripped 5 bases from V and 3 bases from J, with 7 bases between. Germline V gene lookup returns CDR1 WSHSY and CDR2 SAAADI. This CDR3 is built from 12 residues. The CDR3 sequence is CASSSLKETQYF. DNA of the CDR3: TGCGCCAGCAGTTCTCTAAAAGAGACCCAGTACTTC.

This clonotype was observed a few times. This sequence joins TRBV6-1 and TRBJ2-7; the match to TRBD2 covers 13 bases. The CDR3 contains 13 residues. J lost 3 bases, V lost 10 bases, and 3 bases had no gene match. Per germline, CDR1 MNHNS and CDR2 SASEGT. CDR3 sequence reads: CATRLAGGYEQYF. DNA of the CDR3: TGTGCCACCAGACTAGCGGGAGGCTACGAGCAGTACTTC.

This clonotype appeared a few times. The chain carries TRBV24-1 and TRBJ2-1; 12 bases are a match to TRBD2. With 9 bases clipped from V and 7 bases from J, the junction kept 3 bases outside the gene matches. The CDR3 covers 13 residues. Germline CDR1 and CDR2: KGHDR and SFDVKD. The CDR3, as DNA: TGTGCCACCGGACTAGCGGGGTTAAATGAGCAGTTCTTC. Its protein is CATGLAGLNEQFF.

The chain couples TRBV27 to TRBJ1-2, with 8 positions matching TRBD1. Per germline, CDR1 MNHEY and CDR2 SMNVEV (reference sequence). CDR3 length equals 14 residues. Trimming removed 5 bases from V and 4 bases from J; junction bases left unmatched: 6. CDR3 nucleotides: TGTGCCAGCAGTCCAGCAGGGGGCGTCTATGGCTACACCTTC. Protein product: CASSPAGGVYGYTF.

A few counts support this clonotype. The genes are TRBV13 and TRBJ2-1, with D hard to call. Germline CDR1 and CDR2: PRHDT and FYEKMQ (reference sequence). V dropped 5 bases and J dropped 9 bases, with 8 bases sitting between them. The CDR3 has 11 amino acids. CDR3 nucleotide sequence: TGTGCCAGCAGCCTATTAACTGAGCAGTTCTTC. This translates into CASSLLTEQFF.

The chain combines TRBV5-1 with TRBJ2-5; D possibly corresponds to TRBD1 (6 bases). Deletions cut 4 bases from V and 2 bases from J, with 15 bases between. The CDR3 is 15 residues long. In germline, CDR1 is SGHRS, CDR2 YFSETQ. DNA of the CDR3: TGCGCCAGCAGCAGTACAGGGCCAAGTCAAGAGACCCAGTACTTC. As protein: CASSSTGPSQETQYF.

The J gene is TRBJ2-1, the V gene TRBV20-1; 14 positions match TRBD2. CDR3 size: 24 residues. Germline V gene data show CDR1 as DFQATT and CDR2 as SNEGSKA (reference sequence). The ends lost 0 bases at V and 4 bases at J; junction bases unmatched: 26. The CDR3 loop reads CSARDLKGLPGTSGRLVWYNEQFF. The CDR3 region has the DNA TGCAGTGCTAGAGATCTGAAAGGACTTCCCGGGACTAGCGGGAGACTGGTATGGTACAATGAGCAGTTCTTC.

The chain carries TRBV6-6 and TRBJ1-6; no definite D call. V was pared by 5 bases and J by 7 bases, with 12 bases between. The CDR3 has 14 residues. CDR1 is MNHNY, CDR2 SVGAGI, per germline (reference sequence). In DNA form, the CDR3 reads TGTGCCAGCAGTCAGACAAGTAGGAATTCACCCCTCCACTTT. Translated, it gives CASSQTSRNSPLHF.